This passage covers 7 T cell receptor beta chains from one sample sequenced in a study of blood T cell repertoires in COVID-19. TCRdb's copy holds only in-frame clones and misses some; the assay was immunoSEQ multiplex PCR. In the table there are nearly 250,000 clones, approximately 86% of which are singletons. The sequencing input was peripheral blood. The source of these receptors is a woman in her sixties who had recovered from COVID-19.

The chain joins TRBV5-4 to TRBJ2-5; D gene ambiguous. In germline, CDR1 is SGHNT, CDR2 YYREEE (reference sequence). Trimming removed 4 bases from V and 0 bases from J, with 4 bases in between. The CDR3 covers 12 residues. The CDR3 here is CASSPNQETQYF. In nucleotides, the CDR3 is TGTGCCAGCAGCCCCAACCAAGAGACCCAGTACTTC.

The chain carries TRBV19 and TRBJ2-3, with TRBD1 matching 8 bases. CDR3 length: 16 amino acids. Germline-derived CDR1 and CDR2 are LNHDA and SQIVND (reference sequence). J was trimmed by 1 base and V by 3 bases; bases with no gene match: 6. The CDR3 reads CASSMNRGYGTDTQYF. In DNA, the CDR3 is TGTGCCAGTAGTATGAACAGGGGGTATGGCACAGATACGCAGTATTTT.

For the CDR3, the DNA is TGCGCCAGCAGCCAAGCGAAGGGGGATCAGCCCCAGCATTTT. This gives the protein CASSQAKGDQPQHF. V is TRBV4-1 and J is TRBJ1-5; D perhaps matches TRBD1 (6 bases). Between the trimmed V and J ends, which lost 1 base and 5 bases, there was a span of 9 bases. CDR1 MGHRA and CDR2 YSYEKL come from the germline V gene. The CDR3 contains 14 residues.

As for this clone: Other DNA variants within this sample encode the same CDR3. J is TRBJ2-7 and V is TRBV29-1; TRBD1 agrees at 11 bases. After removal of 7 bases from V and 1 base from J, the junction contained 3 bases not matched to a gene. The germline V gene has CDR1 SQVTM and CDR2 ANQGSEA. This CDR3 contains 13 residues. The CDR3 DNA follows: TGCAGCGCAGGGACAGGGGGTTCCTACGAGCAGTACTTC. Translation gives CSAGTGGSYEQYF.

This chain links TRBV14 with TRBJ1-1; unclear D gene. Germline-derived CDR1 and CDR2 are SGHDN and FVKESK. Trimming left V 0 bases short and J 9 bases short, with 11 bases between. This CDR3 has 13 residues. CDR3 residues: CASSQELDSKAFF. DNA for the CDR3: TGTGCCAGCAGCCAAGAATTGGACTCCAAAGCTTTCTTT.

The sample holds one count of this clone. The CDR3 loop reads CATSRKQGSSPLHF. CDR3 nucleotide sequence: TGTGCCACCAGCAGGAAACAGGGAAGTTCACCCCTCCACTTT. The chain combines TRBV15 with TRBJ1-6, with D possibly matching TRBD1 (6 bases). Germline values: CDR1 LNHNV, CDR2 YYDKDF (reference sequence). Trimming cost V 3 bases and J 9 bases, with 12 bases left between them. CDR3 size: 14 residues.

This chain uses TRBV5-1 with TRBJ1-2, with 7 nucleotides matching TRBD1. Germline loops: CDR1 SGHRS, CDR2 YFSETQ. Trimming removed 3 bases from V and 3 bases from J; junction bases left unmatched: 5. This CDR3 spans 14 amino acids. CDR3 protein: CASSSGGPDYGYTF. The CDR3 DNA reads as TGCGCCAGCAGCTCAGGGGGTCCGGACTATGGCTACACCTTC.